Shown below are 14 T cell receptor beta chains from a single sample sequenced in a study of CD8+ T cells in alopecia areata. Sequencing templates came from extracted RNA that was reverse transcribed into cDNA. Sequenced by immunoSEQ multiplex PCR; TCRdb stores in-frame clones only, minus some. The repertoire has 150,000 to 200,000 clones, around 55% of them found once; the top ten carry about 4.5%. Sequenced input: CD4+ T cells sorted from blood. The receptors stem from a human donor in good health.

The V call is TRBV30, the J call TRBJ2-6, with unresolved D. V was trimmed by 8 bases and J by 0 bases, leaving 8 bases between them. The CDR3 totals 13 residues. Germline CDR1 is GTSNPN and CDR2 is SVGIG (reference sequence). In DNA form, the CDR3 reads TGTGCCGCTGGGGTCTCTGGGGCCAACGTCCTGACTTTC. Its translation: CAAGVSGANVLTF.

This clone was observed a handful of times. The J gene is TRBJ2-1, the V gene TRBV2; possible D gene TRBD1, 6 bases. CDR1 and CDR2 (germline): SNHLY, FYNNEI. Trimming shortened V by 7 bases and J by 6 bases, and 16 bases separated the two germline ends. This CDR3 spans 14 amino acids. Here the CDR3 DNA reads TGTGCCAGCACCAGAGACGGACAGATCAATGAGCAGTTCTTC. Translation: CASTRDGQINEQFF.

The chain combines TRBV7-2 with TRBJ2-1; TRBD2 matches at 10 bases. The CDR3 runs 18 residues. CDR1 and CDR2 (germline): SGHTA, FQGNSA. Unmatched junction bases numbered 12, after V lost 1 base and J lost 6 bases. CDR3 protein: CASSLGSGRAGRGNEQFF. In DNA, the CDR3 is TGTGCCAGCAGCTTAGGAAGCGGGAGGGCTGGACGAGGCAATGAGCAGTTCTTC. The full variable domain, its missing parts supplied by reference TRBV7-2 and TRBJ2-1, is GAGVSQSPSNKVTEKGKDVELRCDPISGHTALYWYRQSLGQGLEFLIYFQGNSAPDKSGLPSDRFSAERTGGSVSTLTIQRTQQEDSAVYLCASSLGSGRAGRGNEQFFGPGTRLTVL.

The chain recombines TRBV29-1 with TRBJ1-4, with TRBD1 identical over 8 bases. Germline assignment: CDR1 SQVTM and CDR2 ANQGSEA. The CDR3 consists of 13 residues. Trimming removed 7 bases from V and 7 bases from J; junction bases left unmatched: 8. CDR3 sequence reads: CSAGGQGPEKLFF. CDR3 coding DNA: TGCAGCGCCGGTGGACAGGGACCTGAAAAACTGTTTTTT.

This clone turned up a few times. The chain uses TRBV2 and TRBJ2-2; D ambiguous. Trimming removed 9 bases from V and 8 bases from J, with 16 bases in between. The CDR3 sequence is 13 residues long. Germline CDR1 SNHLY, CDR2 FYNNEI. CDR3 nucleotide sequence: TGTGCCAGTTCGACCAGCTCGTCGGGGGAGCTGTTTTTT. Its protein product is CASSTSSSGELFF.

This clone came up a few times. The chain uses TRBV23-1 and TRBJ2-3, with D uncertain. TRBV23-1 belongs to the ORF category, with a function that is uncertain. Trimming shortened V by 1 base and J by 4 bases, and 12 bases separated the two germline ends. CDR3 size: 15 residues. This CDR3 is CASSQWPIDPDTQYF. In DNA, the CDR3 is TGCGCCAGCAGTCAATGGCCAATCGACCCAGATACGCAGTATTTT.

This clone was counted only a few times. V gene TRBV5-1 combines with J gene TRBJ2-1; D unresolved. The V and J ends lost 4 bases and 8 bases respectively, with 7 bases between them. This CDR3 is 11 amino acids long. The germline V gene has CDR1 SGHRS and CDR2 YFSETQ. The CDR3 DNA is TGCGCCAGCAGCCAGACATATGAGCAGTTCTTC. Protein product: CASSQTYEQFF.

The chain recombines TRBV6-6 with TRBJ2-7, with TRBD2 matching 7 bases. V lost 4 bases to trimming and J lost 0 bases; unmatched junction nucleotides: 3. The germline gives CDR1 MNHNY, CDR2 SVGAGI (reference sequence). This CDR3 spans 14 amino acids. DNA of the CDR3: TGTGCCAGCAGTTCTAGCGGTAGCTCCTACGAGCAGTACTTC. Translation gives CASSSSGSSYEQYF.

This clone has only one observation. The chain combines TRBV5-6 with TRBJ2-5, with 9 bases that match TRBD1. The V gene end was trimmed by 4 bases and the J gene end by 7 bases; junction bases not matched to a gene: 8. The CDR3 totals 14 residues. Germline V CDR1 and CDR2: SGHDT, YYEEEE. The CDR3 is CASSGRDRDATQYF. CDR3 sequence (DNA): TGTGCCAGCAGCGGCCGGGACAGGGATGCGACCCAGTACTTC.

This clone was recorded once. The J gene is TRBJ1-1, the V gene TRBV30; no clear D gene. CDR1 is GTSNPN, CDR2 SVGIG, per germline (reference sequence). This CDR3 has 15 amino acids. The germline V and J ends were trimmed by 3 bases and 1 base, with 15 bases remaining between them. The CDR3 loop is CAWSRPGQTNTEAFF. CDR3 in DNA: TGTGCCTGGAGCCGTCCGGGCCAGACGAACACTGAAGCTTTCTTT.

The V call is TRBV15, the J call TRBJ2-5; weak D call: TRBD1 (5 bases). CDR1 LNHNV and CDR2 YYDKDF come from the germline V gene (reference sequence). V was cut by 3 bases and J by 4 bases, with 9 bases left in between. This CDR3 spans 13 amino acids. The CDR3 here is CATSSWGRETQYF. DNA of the CDR3: TGTGCCACCAGCAGTTGGGGCCGAGAGACCCAGTACTTC. The variable domain in full, completed from reference TRBV15 and TRBJ2-5, reads DAMVIQNPRYQVTQFGKPVTLSCSQTLNHNVMYWYQQKSSQAPKLLFHYYDKDFNNEADTPDNFQSRRPNTSFCFLDIRSPGLGDTAMYLCATSSWGRETQYFGPGTRLLVL.

The J gene is TRBJ2-7, the V gene TRBV9, with D possibly matching TRBD1 (5 bases). Trimming removed 4 bases from V and 1 base from J, with 12 bases in between. This CDR3 has 14 amino acids. Germline V gene sequence: CDR1 SGDLS, CDR2 YYNGEE. The CDR3 DNA sequence: TGTGCCAGCAGCCCAGTAGGACAATCCTACGAGCAGTACTTC. It encodes CASSPVGQSYEQYF.

This clone was observed a handful of times. The rearrangement joins TRBV6-6 to TRBJ1-2; 9 bases are shared with TRBD1. Germline V gene sequence: CDR1 MNHNY, CDR2 SVGAGI (reference sequence). The CDR3 is made up of 15 amino acids. V dropped 6 bases and J dropped 1; count of bases not matched to a gene: 6. CDR3 sequence (DNA): TGTGCCAGCAGCCGGACAGGGGATGGTAACTATGGCTACACCTTC. Protein sequence: CASSRTGDGNYGYTF.

V gene TRBV2 combines with J gene TRBJ1-2; tentative D call: TRBD1 (6 bases). This CDR3 is built from 15 residues. Germline CDR1 is SNHLY and CDR2 is FYNNEI. The germline V and J ends were trimmed by 3 bases and 5 bases, with 16 bases remaining between them. The CDR3 coding sequence is TGTGCCAGCAGTGACTTTCCTGGGACAAATTATGGCTACACCTTC. It specifies CASSDFPGTNYGYTF.